This T cell receptor (beta chain) was documented in a study of T cell responses to AZD1222 COVID-19 vaccine. This CDR3 has 14 amino acids. Trimming cost V 8 bases and J 4 bases, with 17 bases left between them. Germline V gene data show CDR1 as SNHLY and CDR2 as FYNNEI. Study conclusions and caveats: Regions 160-218 and 743-854 held dominance among vaccine-associated CD4 TCRs, which spanned spike.

Clones were read by immunoSEQ multiplex PCR, and TCRdb kept only the in-frame ones, dropping some. Among more than 150,000 clones listed, 90% to 95% were seen once. As for this clone: Its antigen is not identified.

V is TRBV2 and J is TRBJ1-1; D remains ambiguous. The starting material was peripheral blood, obtained on day 0 of AZD1222 vaccination. The clonotype was recovered from an adult in good health. The CDR3 loop reads CASVGGGSGTEAFF. In nucleotides, the CDR3 is TGTGCCAGCGTCGGAGGAGGGTCGGGCACTGAAGCTTTCTTT.